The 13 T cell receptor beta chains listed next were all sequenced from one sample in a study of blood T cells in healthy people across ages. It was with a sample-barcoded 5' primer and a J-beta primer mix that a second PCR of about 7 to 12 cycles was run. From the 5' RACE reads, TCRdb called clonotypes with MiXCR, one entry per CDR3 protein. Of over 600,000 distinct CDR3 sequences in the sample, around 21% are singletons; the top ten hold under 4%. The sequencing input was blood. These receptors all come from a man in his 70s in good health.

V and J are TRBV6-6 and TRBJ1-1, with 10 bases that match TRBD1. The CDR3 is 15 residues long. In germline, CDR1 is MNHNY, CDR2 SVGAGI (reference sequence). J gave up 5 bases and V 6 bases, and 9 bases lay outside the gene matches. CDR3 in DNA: TGTGCCAGCAGCCTGGGGACAGGGGCCCGGACTGAAGCTTTCTTT. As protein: CASSLGTGARTEAFF.

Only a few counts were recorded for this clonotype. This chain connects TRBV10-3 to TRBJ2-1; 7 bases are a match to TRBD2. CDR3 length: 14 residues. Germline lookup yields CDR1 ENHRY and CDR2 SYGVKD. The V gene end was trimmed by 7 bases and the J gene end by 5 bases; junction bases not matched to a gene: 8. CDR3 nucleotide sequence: TGTGCCATCACCGGGGCTAGCGGTAACAATGAGCAGTTCTTC. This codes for CAITGASGNNEQFF.

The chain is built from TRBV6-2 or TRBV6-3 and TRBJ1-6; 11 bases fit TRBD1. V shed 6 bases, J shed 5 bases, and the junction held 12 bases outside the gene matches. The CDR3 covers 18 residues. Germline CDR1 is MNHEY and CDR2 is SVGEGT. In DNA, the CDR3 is TGTGCCAGCAGCGTCAGATCAAAGGACAGGGGGCATAATTCACCCCTCCACTTT. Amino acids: CASSVRSKDRGHNSPLHF.

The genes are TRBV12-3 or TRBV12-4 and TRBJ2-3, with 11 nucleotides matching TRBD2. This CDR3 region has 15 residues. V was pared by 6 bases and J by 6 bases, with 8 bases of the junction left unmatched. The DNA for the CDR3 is TGTGCCAGCAGCATAGCGGGAGGGCCCTCTGATACGCAGTATTTT. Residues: CASSIAGGPSDTQYF.

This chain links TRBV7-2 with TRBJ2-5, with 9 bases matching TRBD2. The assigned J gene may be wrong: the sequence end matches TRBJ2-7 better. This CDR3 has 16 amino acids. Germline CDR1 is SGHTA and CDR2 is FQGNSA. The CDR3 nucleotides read TGTGCCAGCAGCTCGGCTTCTAGCGGGAAGCCCTACGAGCAGTACTTC. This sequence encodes CASSSASSGKPYEQYF.

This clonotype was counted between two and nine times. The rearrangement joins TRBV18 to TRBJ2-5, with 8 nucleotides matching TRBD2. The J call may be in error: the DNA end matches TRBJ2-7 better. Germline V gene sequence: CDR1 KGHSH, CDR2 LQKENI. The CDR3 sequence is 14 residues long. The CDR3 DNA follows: TGTGCCAGCTCACCTAGCGGGATACGGTACGAGCAGTACTTC. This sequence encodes CASSPSGIRYEQYF.

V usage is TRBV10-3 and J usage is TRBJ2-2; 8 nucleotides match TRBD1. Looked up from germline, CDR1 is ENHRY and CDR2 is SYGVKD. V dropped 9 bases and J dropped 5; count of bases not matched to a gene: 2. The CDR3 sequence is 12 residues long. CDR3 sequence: CAITGGTGELFF. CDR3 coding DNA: TGTGCCATTACAGGGGGAACCGGGGAGCTGTTTTTT.

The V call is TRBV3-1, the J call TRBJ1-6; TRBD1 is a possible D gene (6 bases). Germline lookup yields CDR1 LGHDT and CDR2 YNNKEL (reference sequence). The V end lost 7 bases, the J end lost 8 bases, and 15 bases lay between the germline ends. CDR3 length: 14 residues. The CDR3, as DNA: TGTGCCAGCACGTCACAGGGAATTGATTCACCCCTCCACTTT. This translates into CASTSQGIDSPLHF.

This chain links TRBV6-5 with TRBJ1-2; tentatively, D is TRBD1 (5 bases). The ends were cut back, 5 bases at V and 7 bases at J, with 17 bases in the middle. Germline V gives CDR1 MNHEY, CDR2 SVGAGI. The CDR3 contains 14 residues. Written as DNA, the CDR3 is TGTGCCAGCAGTATCGACCGGGACCGAGCTGGCTACACCTTC. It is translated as CASSIDRDRAGYTF.

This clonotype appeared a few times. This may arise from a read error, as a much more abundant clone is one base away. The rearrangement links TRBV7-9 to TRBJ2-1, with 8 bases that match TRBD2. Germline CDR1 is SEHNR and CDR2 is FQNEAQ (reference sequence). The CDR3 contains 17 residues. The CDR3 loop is CASSTGGGGSSCNEQFF. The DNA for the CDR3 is TGTGCCAGCAGCACGGGAGGGGGAGGTAGCTCCTGCAATGAGCAGTTCTTC. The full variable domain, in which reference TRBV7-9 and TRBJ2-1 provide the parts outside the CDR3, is DTGVSQNPRHKITKRGQNVTFRCDPISEHNRLYWYRQTLGQGPEFLTYFQNEAQLEKSRLLSDRFSAERPKGSFSTLEIQRTEQGDSAMYLCASSTGGGGSSCNEQFFGPGTRLTVL.

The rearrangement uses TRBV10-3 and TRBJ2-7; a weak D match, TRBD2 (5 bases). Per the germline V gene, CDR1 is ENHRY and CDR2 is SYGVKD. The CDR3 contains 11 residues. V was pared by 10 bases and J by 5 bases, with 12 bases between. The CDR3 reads CATRIGDEQYF. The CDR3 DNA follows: TGTGCCACCCGGATCGGGGACGAGCAGTACTTC.

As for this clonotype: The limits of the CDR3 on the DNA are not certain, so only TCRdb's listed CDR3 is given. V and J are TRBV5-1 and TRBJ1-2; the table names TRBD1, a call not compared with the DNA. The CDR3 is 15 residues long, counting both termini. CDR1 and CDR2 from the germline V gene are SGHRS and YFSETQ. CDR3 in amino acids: CASSLGVVGQGAWTF.

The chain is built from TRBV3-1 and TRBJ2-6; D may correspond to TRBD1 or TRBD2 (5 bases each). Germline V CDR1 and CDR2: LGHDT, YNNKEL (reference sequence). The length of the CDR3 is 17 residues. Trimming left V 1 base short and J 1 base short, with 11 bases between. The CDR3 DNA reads TGTGCCAGCAGCCAAGGGGGGTTAGTATCTGGGGCCAACGTCCTGACTTTC. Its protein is CASSQGGLVSGANVLTF.